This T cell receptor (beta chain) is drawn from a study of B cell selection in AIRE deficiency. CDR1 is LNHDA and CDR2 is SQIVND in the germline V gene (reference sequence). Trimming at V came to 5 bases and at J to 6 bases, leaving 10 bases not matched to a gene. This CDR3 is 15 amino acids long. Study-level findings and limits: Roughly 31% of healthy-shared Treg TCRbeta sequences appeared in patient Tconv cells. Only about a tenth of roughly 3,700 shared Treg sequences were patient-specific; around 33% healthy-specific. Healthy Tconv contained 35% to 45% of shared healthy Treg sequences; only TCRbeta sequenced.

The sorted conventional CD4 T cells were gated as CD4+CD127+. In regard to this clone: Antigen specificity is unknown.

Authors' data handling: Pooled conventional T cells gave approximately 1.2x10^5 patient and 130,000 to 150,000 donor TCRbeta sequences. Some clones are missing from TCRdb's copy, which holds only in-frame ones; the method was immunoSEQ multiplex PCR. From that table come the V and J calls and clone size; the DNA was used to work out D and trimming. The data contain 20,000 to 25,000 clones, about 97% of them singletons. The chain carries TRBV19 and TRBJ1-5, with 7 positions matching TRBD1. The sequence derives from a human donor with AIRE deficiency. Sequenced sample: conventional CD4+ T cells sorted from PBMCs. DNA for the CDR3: TGTGCCAGTAGTGCTCGACAGGGAGTTCGTCAGCCCCAGCATTTT. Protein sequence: CASSARQGVRQPQHF.